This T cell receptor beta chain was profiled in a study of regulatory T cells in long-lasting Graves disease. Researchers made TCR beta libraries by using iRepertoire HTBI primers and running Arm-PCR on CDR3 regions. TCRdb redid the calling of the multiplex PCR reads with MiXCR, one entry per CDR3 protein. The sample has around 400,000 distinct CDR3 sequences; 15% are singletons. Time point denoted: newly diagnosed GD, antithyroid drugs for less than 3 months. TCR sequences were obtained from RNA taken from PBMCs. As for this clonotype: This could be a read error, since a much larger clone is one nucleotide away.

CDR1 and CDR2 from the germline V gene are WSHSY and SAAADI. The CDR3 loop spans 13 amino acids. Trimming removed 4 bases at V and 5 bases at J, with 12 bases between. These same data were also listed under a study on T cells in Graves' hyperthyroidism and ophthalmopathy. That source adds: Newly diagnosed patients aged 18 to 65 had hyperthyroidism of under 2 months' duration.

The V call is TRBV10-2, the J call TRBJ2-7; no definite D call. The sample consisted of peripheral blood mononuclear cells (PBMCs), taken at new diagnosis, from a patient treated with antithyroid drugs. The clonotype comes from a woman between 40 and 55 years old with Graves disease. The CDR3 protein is CASSVGPSDEQYF. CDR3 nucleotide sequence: TGCGCCAGCAGTGTAGGGCCAAGTGACGAGCAGTACTTC.